These T cell receptor beta chains were read from a single sample in a study of siplizumab effects on memory and regulatory T cells. The protocol was immunoSEQ multiplex PCR, while the TCRdb copy is restricted to in-frame clones and leaves out a portion. This sample has about 50,000 clones, with approximately 97% found just once. The sequencing input was naive CD4+ T cells sorted from blood. These receptors came from a human donor in good health. Both conserved end residues are part of each CDR3. D genes are given only for firm matches. The size entry is marked missing in some rows and otherwise reads once, few, many or a size class.

j_call | v_call | d_call | clone_size | cdr3_length | cdr3_nt | cdr3_aa
TRBJ2-3 | TRBV30 | - | - | 14 | TGTGCCTGGAGTTTTCGGGGAGGAACAGATACGCAGTATTTT | CAWSFRGGTDTQYF
TRBJ2-7 | TRBV5-6 | TRBD2 | - | 16 | TGTGCCAGCAGCTTGGCAATTAGCGGGCGATCCTACGAGCAGTACTTC | CASSLAISGRSYEQYF
TRBJ2-5 | TRBV5-1 | - | - | 16 | TGCGCCAGCAGCTTGGGGGGTGGTGGGTACCAAGAGACCCAGTACTTC | CASSLGGGGYQETQYF
TRBJ1-1 | TRBV6-1 | - | - | 12 | TGTGCCAGCAGTGAAGCGTGGTCCGAAGCTTTCTTT | CASSEAWSEAFF
TRBJ2-3 | TRBV29-1 | - | - | 11 | TGCAGCGTTGCAGGGACAGATACGCAGTATTTT | CSVAGTDTQYF
TRBJ1-2 | TRBV5-1 | - | - | 13 | TGCGCCAGCAGCCCCGACATGGGCTATGGCTACACCTTC | CASSPDMGYGYTF
TRBJ2-5 | TRBV19 | TRBD1 | - | 17 | TGTGCCAGTAGTAAGGGACAGGGCTTTTCTACTCAAGAGACCCAGTACTTC | CASSKGQGFSTQETQYF
TRBJ2-3 | TRBV27 | - | - | 12 | TGTGCCAGCAGCCCTGGGACACTGACGCAGTATTTT | CASSPGTLTQYF
TRBJ1-2 | TRBV7-8 | - | - | 14 | TGTGCCAGCAGCTTAAATATTCGGGGTTCGGGCTACACCTTC | CASSLNIRGSGYTF
TRBJ1-3 | TRBV6-5 | TRBD1 | - | 13 | TGTGCCAGCAGTTCGGGACAGCCAAACACCATATATTTT | CASSSGQPNTIYF
TRBJ2-2 | TRBV14 | - | - | 18 | TGTGCCAGCAGCCATAGCCTGAATCAGGCTAGCAATACCGGGGAGCTGTTTTTT | CASSHSLNQASNTGELFF
TRBJ1-6 | TRBV10-3 | - | - | 13 | TGTGCCATCACCAGAGGAGATAATTCACCCCTCCACTTT | CAITRGDNSPLHF
TRBJ1-1 | TRBV29-1 | - | - | 13 | TGCAGCGTTGAACCCAGCCTGAACACTGAAGCTTTCTTT | CSVEPSLNTEAFF
TRBJ2-1 | TRBV7-9 | TRBD2 | - | 17 | TGTGCCAGCAGCCCATGGAGGGGACTAGCGGGGTACAATGAGCAGTTCTTC | CASSPWRGLAGYNEQFF
TRBJ2-7 | TRBV19 | TRBD2 | - | 16 | TGTGCCAGTAGTATTTCGAGCGGGACGAGCTCCTACGAGCAGTACTTC | CASSISSGTSSYEQYF
TRBJ2-1 | TRBV6-1 | TRBD2 | - | 18 | TGTGCCAGCAGTGACGGTTCTAGCGGGATAGTTTCCTACAATGAGCAGTTCTTC | CASSDGSSGIVSYNEQFF
TRBJ1-2 | TRBV6-5 | - | - | 13 | TGTGCCACCATAGCAGGGACGAACTATGGCTACACCTTC | CATIAGTNYGYTF
TRBJ1-2 | TRBV25-1 | TRBD1 | - | 15 | TGTGCCAGCAGTGAATGGACGGACAGGGAAAGTGGCTACACCTTC | CASSEWTDRESGYTF
TRBJ2-7 | TRBV19 | TRBD2 | once | 15 | TGTGCCAGTACCGGGACTAGCCGGGGGTACTACGAGCAGTACTTC | CASTGTSRGYYEQYF
TRBJ2-7 | TRBV5-1 | - | - | 14 | TGCGCCAGCAGCTCCGGTCTAGCGTCCTACGAGCAGTACTTC | CASSSGLASYEQYF
TRBJ2-5 | TRBV30 | - | - | 15 | TGTGCCTGGAGCAGGAGGCGCCTAGGGGGAGAGACCCAGTACTTC | CAWSRRRLGGETQYF
TRBJ2-7 | TRBV5-4 | TRBD1 | - | 15 | TGTGCCAGCAGCAAAGACCGGGACAGTTCCTACGAGCAGTACTTC | CASSKDRDSSYEQYF
TRBJ2-2 | TRBV13 | TRBD1 | once | 16 | TGTGCCAGCACCTTAGTACAGGGGGTGAACACCGGGGAGCTGTTTTTT | CASTLVQGVNTGELFF
TRBJ2-7 | TRBV5-1 | - | - | 12 | TGCGCCAGCAGCCCCCCGAACGGACTCTGGTACTTC | CASSPPNGLWYF
TRBJ2-7 | TRBV6-5 | - | - | 13 | TGTGCCAGCAGTTCGGCGGGCTCCTACGAGCAGTACTTC | CASSSAGSYEQYF
TRBJ2-5 | TRBV6-5 | - | - | 15 | TGTGCCAGCAGTGCCGAGCCCAGACTCCAAGAGACCCAGTACTTC | CASSAEPRLQETQYF
TRBJ1-1 | TRBV5-6 | - | few | 16 | TGTGCCAGCAGCTTGGCCTGGACAGTCAGAGTCGCTGAAGCTTTCTTT | CASSLAWTVRVAEAFF
TRBJ1-5 | TRBV6-6 | TRBD1 | - | 13 | TGTGCCAGCTCCCCTCGACAGGGTCAGCCCCAGCATTTT | CASSPRQGQPQHF
TRBJ2-7 | TRBV5-1 | TRBD1 | - | 15 | TGCGCCAGCAGCTTCGACGGGACAGGGATCTACGAGCAGTACTTC | CASSFDGTGIYEQYF
TRBJ1-5 | TRBV19 | - | - | 15 | TGTGCCAGTAGGGAGGGACACTATAGCAATCAGCCCCAGCATTTT | CASREGHYSNQPQHF
TRBJ2-1 | TRBV5-1 | - | - | 16 | TGCGCCAGCAGGCTTAGGGCGGGATCTACGGACAATGAGCAGTTCTTC | CASRLRAGSTDNEQFF
TRBJ2-7 | TRBV28 | TRBD1 | - | 13 | TGTGCCAGCAGTTTGAGGACAGGGAACGAGCAGTACTTC | CASSLRTGNEQYF
TRBJ1-1 | TRBV28 | - | - | 15 | TGTGCCAGCAGTTTACACGCAGGGAGAGGAACTGAAGCTTTCTTT | CASSLHAGRGTEAFF
TRBJ2-1 | TRBV7-2 | - | - | 15 | TGTGCCAGCAGCCGTGGATTCGGGAACTACAATGAGCAGTTCTTC | CASSRGFGNYNEQFF
TRBJ2-7 | TRBV5-7 | - | - | 15 | TGTGCCAGCACCGAAACTGGGGGGGCTACCTACGAGCAGTACTTC | CASTETGGATYEQYF
TRBJ2-7 | TRBV4-1 | - | - | 16 | TGCGCCAGCAGCCAAGTTGCAGGGGTTAACACCTACGAGCAGTACTTC | CASSQVAGVNTYEQYF
TRBJ2-5 | TRBV28 | - | - | 13 | TGTGCCAGCAGACCACACCAGGGGGAGACCCAGTACTTC | CASRPHQGETQYF
TRBJ2-7 | TRBV7-9 | - | - | 13 | TGTGCCAGCAGCCGGACAGTACCCTACGAGCAGTACTTC | CASSRTVPYEQYF
TRBJ1-3 | TRBV28 | - | - | 16 | TGTGCCAGCAGTGGTTACGGGGGGGGTTCTGGAAACACCATATATTTT | CASSGYGGGSGNTIYF
TRBJ2-7 | TRBV2 | - | - | 15 | TGTGCCAGCAGGAGGGTTAACAGGGACGCCCACGAGCAGTACTTC | CASRRVNRDAHEQYF
TRBJ2-3 | TRBV7-9 | TRBD2 | - | 17 | TGTGCCAGCAGCTTGGGACTAGCGGGATTAGGGACAGATACGCAGTATTTT | CASSLGLAGLGTDTQYF
TRBJ2-5 | TRBV7-7 | - | - | 15 | TGTGCTAGCAGCTCAGGGGGGAGTGCCCAAGAGACCCAGTACTTC | CASSSGGSAQETQYF
TRBJ2-4 | TRBV2 | - | - | 15 | TGTGCCAGCAGTGAAATGGGACTAGCCAAAAACATTCAGTACTTC | CASSEMGLAKNIQYF
TRBJ2-3 | TRBV7-2 | - | - | 13 | TGTGCCAGCAGCACAGGGCCCCCAGATACGCAGTATTTT | CASSTGPPDTQYF
TRBJ1-5 | TRBV5-1 | - | few | 14 | TGCGCCAGCAGCTTGGGTGATGAAGGATCAGCCCAGCATTTT | CASSLGDEGSAQHF
TRBJ2-5 | TRBV7-9 | - | - | 14 | TGTGCCAGCAGCTCCACAGGGAGCACGGAGACCCAGTACTTC | CASSSTGSTETQYF
TRBJ2-3 | TRBV2 | TRBD2 | - | 16 | TGTGCCAGCATTTCTCCTTCGGGACTAGCTGCCGATACGCAGTATTTT | CASISPSGLAADTQYF
TRBJ1-4 | TRBV7-9 | TRBD1 | once | 16 | TGTGCCAGCAGCTTTATCCCGAGGGACAGGGAGACAGGACTGTTTTTT | CASSFIPRDRETGLFF
TRBJ1-1 | TRBV5-1 | - | - | 14 | TGCGCCAGCAGCTTGTCGGGGGCAGGGACTGAAGCTTTCTTT | CASSLSGAGTEAFF
TRBJ2-5 | TRBV6-5 | - | - | 14 | TGTGCCAGCAGTTACTCGCGAGGGTTCGGGACCCAGTACTTC | CASSYSRGFGTQYF
TRBJ1-2 | TRBV2 | - | - | 15 | TGTGCCAGCAGCTTTACGCGGCAGCCCACGTATGGCTACACCTTC | CASSFTRQPTYGYTF
TRBJ2-4 | TRBV5-8 | - | - | 13 | TGTGCCAGCACCCTTAACCTTGGGAACATTCAGTACTTC | CASTLNLGNIQYF